What follows describes a single T cell receptor beta chain. Its antigen remains unknown. Stated time point: late sampling 161 to 241 days after vaccination in a few convalescent patients. Indicated treatment: roughly nine-day PBMC culture with coronavirus spike peptide pools or control peptides (ViraFEST assay). For ViraFEST, peptide pools expanded antigen-specific T cells, after which the TCRs were sequenced. The data were taken from a study of vaccination and CD4 T cells after COVID-19. At the level of the study: Six males and four females, two Hispanic, made up the convalescents.

The Oncomine TCR Beta short-read assay generated sequence data from the DNA of cultured CD4+ T cells. One entry per CDR3 protein results from TCRdb running MiXCR on the PCR reads. The table shows about 17,000 distinct CDR3 sequences, with around 50% occurring only once. Sequencing used CD4+ T cells from blood, cultured in vitro, obtained about 7 months after SARS-CoV-2 vaccination. This receptor was identified in a human donor who had recovered from COVID-19.

Here the CDR3 reads CASSYFLSGSGDYEQYF. CDR3 sequence (DNA): TGTGCCAGCAGTTACTTTCTCTCCGGGAGCGGAGACTACGAGCAGTACTTC. The chain employs TRBV6-2 or TRBV6-3 and TRBJ2-7; D is possibly TRBD2 (6 bases). The CDR3 totals 17 residues. V shed 1 base and J shed 3 bases, with 19 bases lying between them. The V gene's germline CDR1 is MNHEY and CDR2 SVGEGT.